The following is a T cell receptor beta chain sequence with its context. The sample originates from a study of T cell responses to AZD1222 COVID-19 vaccine. The repertoire was sequenced with immunoSEQ multiplex PCR; TCRdb's copy has only in-frame clones and lacks some. This table holds about 130,000 clones, about 88% found once. Germline V gene data show CDR1 as SGDLS and CDR2 as YYNGEE. V lost 0 bases, J lost 4 bases, and 7 bases lay in between. The CDR3 runs to 13 residues. The clonotype originates from an adult in good health. Sequencing used peripheral blood, obtained on day 0 of AZD1222 vaccination. V and J are TRBV9 and TRBJ1-2; no clear D gene. This CDR3 is CASSVGRFYGYTF. DNA of the CDR3: TGTGCCAGCAGCGTAGGACGGTTCTATGGCTACACCTTC.